Listed below are T cell receptor beta chains from one sample, sequenced in a study of radiation and T cells in renal cell carcinoma. Generated by immunoSEQ multiplex PCR, the TCRdb table keeps only in-frame clones and is missing some. The repertoire has 100,000 or so clones, 75% to 90% of them found once; the top ten carry about 7.9%. Specimen: blood, collected from a patient whose treatment included radiotherapy and nephrectomy. Every receptor here comes from a man between 50 and 59 years old with renal cell carcinoma. The CDR3 runs from the conserved cysteine through the conserved F or W. D genes are given only for firm matches. A row's size may be missing; if present it is once, few, many or a size class.

CDR3 protein: CASSSLGEAFF; CDR3 DNA: TGTGCCAGCAGCTCTCTGGGTGAAGCTTTCTTT; clone size: NA; V gene: TRBV7-9; J gene: TRBJ1-1; D gene: NA
CDR3 protein: CASSSSRGAGDYEQYF; CDR3 DNA: TGTGCCAGCAGTTCCTCGAGGGGGGCAGGGGACTACGAGCAGTACTTC; clone size: NA; V gene: TRBV28; J gene: TRBJ2-7; D gene: NA
CDR3 protein: CASSLGGQGPYEQYF; CDR3 DNA: TGTGCCAGCAGCTTAGGCGGCCAGGGGCCGTACGAGCAGTACTTC; clone size: NA; V gene: TRBV11-3; J gene: TRBJ2-7; D gene: NA
CDR3 protein: CASSPRADSFYNEQFF; CDR3 DNA: TGTGCCAGCAGCCCAAGAGCTGATTCCTTTTACAATGAGCAGTTCTTC; clone size: few; V gene: TRBV7-9; J gene: TRBJ2-1; D gene: NA
CDR3 protein: CASSALDRNTGELFF; CDR3 DNA: TGTGCCAGCAGCGCCCTTGACAGAAACACCGGGGAGCTGTTTTTT; clone size: once; V gene: TRBV9; J gene: TRBJ2-2; D gene: NA
CDR3 protein: CASSLLGARNRGDTQYF; CDR3 DNA: TGTGCCAGCAGCCTATTAGGGGCCCGCAATAGAGGAGATACGCAGTATTTT; clone size: once; V gene: TRBV7-3; J gene: TRBJ2-3; D gene: NA
CDR3 protein: CASSKQGGTYEQYF; CDR3 DNA: TGTGCCAGCAGTAAACAGGGGGGGACCTACGAGCAGTACTTC; clone size: NA; V gene: TRBV28; J gene: TRBJ2-7; D gene: NA
CDR3 protein: CASSHKALAAQETQYF; CDR3 DNA: TGCGCCAGCAGCCATAAGGCCTTAGCAGCACAAGAGACCCAGTACTTC; clone size: few; V gene: TRBV4-1; J gene: TRBJ2-5; D gene: NA
CDR3 protein: CASSPRGADSTGELFF; CDR3 DNA: TGTGCCAGCAGCCCCCGGGGGGCAGATAGCACCGGGGAGCTGTTTTTT; clone size: NA; V gene: TRBV9; J gene: TRBJ2-2; D gene: NA
CDR3 protein: CASSPSGGTPGHEQFF; CDR3 DNA: TGTGCCAGCAGCCCGAGCGGTGGGACGCCGGGGCATGAGCAGTTCTTC; clone size: NA; V gene: TRBV9; J gene: TRBJ2-1; D gene: NA
CDR3 protein: CASSYEHTGELFF; CDR3 DNA: TGTGCCAGCAGTTACGAGCACACCGGGGAGCTGTTTTTT; clone size: NA; V gene: TRBV6-6; J gene: TRBJ2-2; D gene: NA
CDR3 protein: CASSQVREGAEAFF; CDR3 DNA: TGTGCCAGCAGCCAAGTCAGGGAAGGGGCTGAAGCTTTCTTT; clone size: NA; V gene: TRBV14; J gene: TRBJ1-1; D gene: NA
CDR3 protein: CASSEAGLAGAYNEQFF; CDR3 DNA: TGCGCCAGCAGTGAAGCGGGACTAGCGGGGGCTTACAATGAGCAGTTCTTC; clone size: NA; V gene: TRBV10-1; J gene: TRBJ2-1; D gene: TRBD2
CDR3 protein: CASSLGQGTHEQYF; CDR3 DNA: TGCGCCAGCAGCCTGGGACAGGGGACCCACGAGCAGTACTTC; clone size: once; V gene: TRBV5-1; J gene: TRBJ2-7; D gene: TRBD1
CDR3 protein: CASRIPLAGGTWEQFF; CDR3 DNA: TGTGCCAGCAGAATACCTCTAGCGGGAGGTACGTGGGAGCAGTTCTTC; clone size: few; V gene: TRBV11-2; J gene: TRBJ2-1; D gene: TRBD2
CDR3 protein: CASNPGLNTGELFF; CDR3 DNA: TGTGCCAGCAACCCTGGACTTAACACCGGGGAGCTGTTTTTT; clone size: NA; V gene: TRBV6-6; J gene: TRBJ2-2; D gene: NA
CDR3 protein: CASSLDAGVNEQYF; CDR3 DNA: TGTGCCAGCAGCTTGGACGCAGGGGTGAATGAGCAGTACTTC; clone size: NA; V gene: TRBV5-4; J gene: TRBJ2-7; D gene: NA
CDR3 protein: CASSVDLNTGELFF; CDR3 DNA: TGTGCCAGCAGCGTAGACCTGAACACCGGGGAGCTGTTTTTT; clone size: NA; V gene: TRBV9; J gene: TRBJ2-2; D gene: NA
CDR3 protein: CASSRRVSGNQPQHF; CDR3 DNA: TGTGCCAGCAGCAGGAGGGTTAGTGGCAATCAGCCCCAGCATTTT; clone size: NA; V gene: TRBV5-5; J gene: TRBJ1-5; D gene: NA
CDR3 protein: CASSRGLNQYQETQYF; CDR3 DNA: TGTGCCAGCAGCCGCGGACTCAACCAGTACCAAGAGACCCAGTACTTC; clone size: NA; V gene: TRBV14; J gene: TRBJ2-5; D gene: NA
CDR3 protein: CASSSPGAKYEQYF; CDR3 DNA: TGTGCCAGCAGCTCCCCCGGGGCCAAGTACGAGCAGTACTTC; clone size: NA; V gene: TRBV7-2; J gene: TRBJ2-7; D gene: NA
CDR3 protein: CASSQAGGAYGYGYTF; CDR3 DNA: TGTGCCAGCAGCCAGGCAGGGGGCGCGTATGGCTATGGCTACACCTTC; clone size: once; V gene: TRBV14; J gene: TRBJ1-2; D gene: TRBD1
CDR3 protein: CASSGGGAGESYEQYF; CDR3 DNA: TGTGCCAGCAGCGGGGGAGGGGCAGGGGAGTCCTACGAGCAGTACTTC; clone size: NA; V gene: TRBV5-4; J gene: TRBJ2-7; D gene: NA
CDR3 protein: CAWSRQPLGGYTF; CDR3 DNA: TGTGCCTGGAGCAGACAGCCCCTGGGTGGCTACACCTTC; clone size: NA; V gene: TRBV30; J gene: TRBJ1-2; D gene: NA
CDR3 protein: CAISSLGGRGEQYF; CDR3 DNA: TGTGCCATCAGCAGCTTGGGGGGGCGAGGGGAGCAGTACTTC; clone size: NA; V gene: TRBV10-3; J gene: TRBJ2-7; D gene: NA
CDR3 protein: CASSVVFLGGTQYF; CDR3 DNA: TGTGCCAGCAGCGTAGTTTTTTTGGGTGGTACGCAGTATTTT; clone size: NA; V gene: TRBV9; J gene: TRBJ2-3; D gene: NA
CDR3 protein: CASSVLGLSVSGELFF; CDR3 DNA: TGTGCCAGCAGTGTCTTAGGCCTCTCGGTCTCCGGGGAGCTGTTTTTT; clone size: NA; V gene: TRBV9; J gene: TRBJ2-2; D gene: NA
CDR3 protein: CASSNQFPGLTKNQPQHF; CDR3 DNA: TGTGCCAGTAGTAACCAGTTTCCGGGACTGACTAAAAATCAGCCCCAGCATTTT; clone size: NA; V gene: TRBV19; J gene: TRBJ1-5; D gene: NA
CDR3 protein: CASSSVRDYEQYF; CDR3 DNA: TGTGCCAGCAGCTCCGTCAGGGACTACGAGCAGTACTTC; clone size: NA; V gene: TRBV13; J gene: TRBJ2-7; D gene: NA
CDR3 protein: CASVSGYGKGYNEQFF; CDR3 DNA: TGTGCCAGCGTATCCGGATACGGCAAAGGGTACAATGAGCAGTTCTTC; clone size: NA; V gene: TRBV27; J gene: TRBJ2-1; D gene: NA
CDR3 protein: CASSSYRGSGNQPQHF; CDR3 DNA: TGTGCCAGCAGTTCCTACAGGGGTTCCGGCAATCAGCCCCAGCATTTT; clone size: NA; V gene: TRBV6-5; J gene: TRBJ1-5; D gene: TRBD1